This T cell receptor (beta chain) is from a study of identical twins. Findings and caveats of the study: Potential partial confounding of zero-insertion analyses by invariant MAIT and iNKT cells was noted. The analysis was cross-sectional rather than longitudinal within donors.

Many counts were recorded for this clonotype. Its antigen is unidentified. There are 15 residues in the CDR3. CDR1 is SGHRS and CDR2 is YFSETQ in the germline V gene. The J segment lost 7 bases and the V segment lost 4 bases, leaving 8 bases of the junction unmatched. A universal primer site arose from template switching, and cDNA bore unique molecular identifiers. A single record per CDR3 protein comes from TCRdb applying MiXCR to the 5' RACE reads. The data show some 500,000 distinct CDR3 sequences, roughly an eighth seen once. These data also featured in a second study, about yellow fever vaccine responses in identical twins.

The gene calls are TRBV5-1 and TRBJ1-5, with TRBD1 matching over 10 bases. The receptor was derived from a young woman in good health. Sequenced material: CD4+ T cells sorted from blood. The CDR3 sequence is CASSGMDRGWQPQHF. The CDR3 DNA follows: TGCGCCAGCAGCGGAATGGACAGGGGGTGGCAGCCCCAGCATTTT. Full variable domain (outside the CDR3, taken from reference TRBV5-1 and TRBJ1-5): KAGVTQTPRYLIKTRGQQVTLSCSPISGHRSVSWYQQTPGQGLQFLFEYFSETQRNKGNFPGRFSGRQFSNSRSEMNVSTLELGDSALYLCASSGMDRGWQPQHFGDGTRLSIL.